The 10 T cell receptor beta chains below all came from one sample that was sequenced in a study of CD8 T cells in ankylosing spondylitis (dated by TCRdb to the late 2010s). Libraries were constructed by 5' RACE. The instrument was an Illumina HiSeq 2500. TCRdb reanalyzed the raw reads on its own, using fastp at Q25 for trimming and MiXCR for clone calling, and kept in-frame beta chains. Entries that share a CDR3 protein sequence are merged under the most common genes and DNA. The sample data list some 340,000 distinct CDR3 sequences, and about 15% of these were observed just once. The biggest ten clones account for around 0.99% of the sample. Material for sequencing was blood, either unsorted or a sorted T cell fraction (not recorded which). These receptors were obtained from a male donor with ankylosing spondylitis or in good health (not recorded which).

The CDR3 reads CASCQGTRSVTQYF. CDR3 nucleotide sequence: TGTGCCAGCTGTCAGGGGACTAGGAGTGTTACGCAGTATTTT. The chain has TRBV12-3 or TRBV12-4 and TRBJ2-3; the match to TRBD2 covers 8 bases. This CDR3 comprises 14 residues. V dropped 8 bases and J dropped 8; count of bases not matched to a gene: 12.

This clonotype was picked up a small number of times. The chain carries TRBV18 and TRBJ1-1; D not certain. V was cut by 0 bases and J by 0 bases, with 8 bases left in between. The CDR3 length is 15 residues. Germline V lookup: CDR1 KGHSH, CDR2 LQKENI. This chain's CDR3 is CASSPPGTLNTEAFF. CDR3 DNA sequence: TGTGCCAGCTCACCACCAGGCACCCTGAACACTGAAGCTTTCTTT.

This clonotype appeared a few times. The chain has TRBV5-6 and TRBJ2-5; TRBD1 is a possible D gene (6 bases). The germline V and J ends were trimmed by 2 bases and 2 bases, with 16 bases remaining between them. Germline CDR1 SGHDT, CDR2 YYEEEE. There are 16 residues in the CDR3. The CDR3 coding sequence is TGTGCCAGCAGCTTTACAGGGCAGTCAACTCAAGAGACCCAGTACTTC. It is translated as CASSFTGQSTQETQYF.

This clonotype was observed a few times. The chain employs TRBV5-1 and TRBJ2-1, with D tentatively TRBD2 (5 bases). CDR1 and CDR2 (germline): SGHRS, YFSETQ. The CDR3 runs 14 residues. V shed 6 bases and J shed 7 bases, with 17 bases lying between them. The CDR3 is CASNKRLGSNEQFF. CDR3 sequence (DNA): TGCGCCAGCAACAAGCGGTTGGGCTCAAATGAGCAGTTCTTC.

This clonotype was observed many times. In DNA, the CDR3 is TGCGCCAGCAGCTTGGGTATAGGGACCTACGAGCAGTACTTC. Residues: CASSLGIGTYEQYF. This chain joins TRBV5-1 and TRBJ2-7, with D unresolved. The CDR3 totals 14 residues. Trimming shortened V by 0 bases and J by 2 bases, and 9 bases separated the two germline ends. Germline V CDR1 and CDR2: SGHRS, YFSETQ.

The genes are TRBV2 and TRBJ1-4; a weak D match, TRBD1 (5 bases). V lost 4 bases and J 8 bases, leaving 23 bases between the germline ends. The CDR3 runs to 17 residues. CDR1 and CDR2 (germline): SNHLY, FYNNEI. The CDR3 is CASSGGLKGGPREKLFF. The DNA for the CDR3 is TGTGCCAGCAGTGGGGGGTTGAAGGGCGGACCGAGGGAAAAACTGTTTTTT.

The rearrangement joins TRBV7-2 to TRBJ2-7, with D possibly being TRBD2 (6 bases). V was shortened by 2 bases and J by 0 bases, with 8 bases between the two germline ends. CDR1 and CDR2 from the germline V gene are SGHTA and FQGNSA. The CDR3 is 14 amino acids. CDR3 amino acids: CASSLLGGSYEQYF. The DNA of the CDR3 is TGTGCCAGCAGCTTACTCGGGGGCTCCTACGAGCAGTACTTC.

J is TRBJ2-3 and V is TRBV5-6; TRBD1 aligns across 9 bases. This CDR3 contains 14 residues. V lost 3 bases to trimming and J lost 4 bases; unmatched junction nucleotides: 3. Germline-derived CDR1 and CDR2 are SGHDT and YYEEEE. The CDR3 here is CASSWRQGADTQYF. The CDR3 DNA reads TGTGCCAGCAGCTGGCGACAGGGGGCAGATACGCAGTATTTT.

The chain links TRBV20-1 to TRBJ2-5; 8 nucleotides line up with TRBD1. In germline, CDR1 is DFQATT, CDR2 SNEGSKA (reference sequence). The J segment lost 5 bases and the V segment lost 5 bases, leaving 4 bases of the junction unmatched. The CDR3 extends over 12 amino acids. The CDR3 nucleotides read TGCAGTGCTTCGACAGGGGTGGAGACCCAGTACTTC. It codes for CSASTGVETQYF.

The rearrangement uses TRBV12-3 or TRBV12-4 and TRBJ2-7; 7 positions match TRBD2. V trimming: 4 bases; J trimming: 2 bases; junction bases outside the gene matches: 11. The CDR3 contains 16 residues. The CDR3 sequence: CASSSGPGEGPYEQYF. The CDR3, as DNA: TGTGCCAGCAGTTCCGGGCCCGGGGAGGGACCCTACGAGCAGTACTTC.